These 27 T cell receptor beta chains originate from one sample sequenced in a study of chemoradiotherapy in HPV16-positive cancers. The repertoire was sequenced with immunoSEQ multiplex PCR; TCRdb's copy has only in-frame clones and lacks some. The repertoire consists of approximately 12,000 clones, with approximately 90% occurring once and the leading ten covering about 1.7%. The starting material was blood, obtained from a patient who underwent chemoradiotherapy. These receptors were obtained from a human donor with HPV-associated anogenital cancer.

V gene TRBV6-5 combines with J gene TRBJ1-1; possible D gene TRBD1, 5 bases. Germline V CDR1 and CDR2: MNHEY, SVGAGI. The V end lost 4 bases, the J end lost 5 bases, and 11 bases lay between the germline ends. This CDR3 spans 13 amino acids. Written as DNA, the CDR3 is TGTGCCAGCAGTTTAAGGGGCAGTACTGAAGCTTTCTTT. This gives the protein CASSLRGSTEAFF.

The chain carries TRBV29-1 and TRBJ1-1; D is perhaps TRBD1 (5 bases). The CDR3 totals 15 residues. V was shortened by 2 bases and J by 2 bases, with 15 bases between the two germline ends. Germline CDR1 reads SQVTM; CDR2 reads ANQGSEA. The CDR3 loop is CSVESIQALNTEAFF. In DNA, the CDR3 is TGCAGCGTTGAAAGTATACAGGCTCTAAACACTGAAGCTTTCTTT.

This clone was found once. The genes are TRBV7-8 and TRBJ1-2, with 8 nucleotides matching TRBD1. CDR1 and CDR2 from the germline V gene are SGHVS and FQNEAQ. The CDR3 totals 17 residues. V was pared by 10 bases and J by 2 bases, with 18 bases of the junction left unmatched. Here the CDR3 reads CAKLGQGAKSANYGYTF. CDR3 DNA: TGTGCCAAGTTGGGGCAGGGGGCGAAGTCGGCCAACTATGGCTACACCTTC.

This clone occurred once. This chain connects TRBV5-1 to TRBJ2-3; TRBD2 matches at 16 bases. Per germline, CDR1 SGHRS and CDR2 YFSETQ. After removal of 9 bases from V and 10 bases from J, the junction contained 14 bases not matched to a gene. This CDR3 comprises 16 residues. The CDR3 region is CATVRGTSGGADPQYF. The CDR3 DNA is TGCGCCACCGTACGAGGGACTAGCGGGGGGGCTGACCCGCAGTATTTT.

This clone was recorded only once. The chain couples TRBV5-6 to TRBJ1-6, with no clear D. V lost 2 bases, J lost 3 bases, and 15 bases lay in between. CDR1 is SGHDT, CDR2 YYEEEE, per germline. This CDR3 has 17 residues. CDR3 amino acids: CASSFWQIRRYNSPLHF. DNA for the CDR3: TGTGCCAGCAGCTTTTGGCAGATTCGCCGCTATAATTCACCCCTCCACTTT.

The chain joins TRBV10-3 to TRBJ2-5, with 8 bases identical to TRBD1. CDR1 is ENHRY, CDR2 SYGVKD, per germline. The CDR3 sequence is 12 residues long. V was pared by 6 bases and J by 11 bases, with 8 bases of the junction left unmatched. CDR3 sequence reads: CAISGQGREQYF. The CDR3 nucleotides are TGTGCCATCAGCGGACAGGGAAGGGAGCAGTACTTC.

V is TRBV29-1 and J is TRBJ1-2; D gene unclear. V lost 3 bases, J lost 7 bases, and 9 bases lay in between. Germline lookup yields CDR1 SQVTM and CDR2 ANQGSEA. CDR3 length equals 11 residues. The CDR3 loop is CSVDFQSGYTF. CDR3 sequence (DNA): TGCAGCGTTGACTTTCAGAGTGGCTACACCTTC. Together with reference TRBV29-1 and TRBJ1-2, the CDR3 gives the full variable domain: SAVISQKPSRDICQRGTSLTIQCQVDSQVTMMFWYRQQPGQSLTLIATANQGSEATYESGFVIDKFPISRPNLTFSTLTVSNMSPEDSSIYLCSVDFQSGYTFGSGTRLTVV.

This chain links TRBV5-1 with TRBJ2-3; TRBD2 matches at 11 bases. In germline, CDR1 is SGHRS, CDR2 YFSETQ. Trimming removed 4 bases from V and 7 bases from J; junction bases left unmatched: 14. The CDR3 consists of 17 residues. CDR3 DNA: TGCGCCAGCAGCAACCGGCTAGCGGGGGGCCGCGGGTATACGCAGTATTTT. Its translation: CASSNRLAGGRGYTQYF.

V gene TRBV4-3 combines with J gene TRBJ2-1; weak D call: TRBD1 (5 bases). The CDR3 runs to 17 residues. Germline V gene data show CDR1 as LGHNA and CDR2 as YSLEER. Between the trimmed V and J ends, which lost 0 bases and 0 bases, there was a span of 12 bases. The CDR3 protein is CASSQDAGKYSYNEQFF. As DNA, the CDR3 is TGCGCCAGCAGCCAAGATGCAGGGAAATACTCCTACAATGAGCAGTTCTTC.

The chain has TRBV7-3 and TRBJ2-5; D ambiguous. The CDR3 has 15 amino acids. Germline V CDR1 and CDR2: SGHTA, FQGTGA. Trimming removed 5 bases at V and 4 bases at J, with 17 bases between. The CDR3 nucleotides read TGTGCCAGCAGCACATCTTTGACCGGAGCAGAGACCCAGTACTTC. Its protein product is CASSTSLTGAETQYF. The entire variable domain, with the rest obtained from reference TRBV7-3 and TRBJ2-5, is as follows: GAGVSQTPSNKVTEKGKYVELRCDPISGHTALYWYRQSLGQGPEFLIYFQGTGAADDSGLPNDRFFAVRPEGSVSTLKIQRTERGDSAVYLCASSTSLTGAETQYFGPGTRLLVL.

The genes are TRBV5-5 and TRBJ1-2; D ambiguous. Trimming took off 4 bases at V and 5 bases at J, with 9 bases between the two ends. Germline V CDR1 and CDR2: SGHKS, YYEKEE (reference sequence). The CDR3 length is 12 residues. The CDR3 loop is CASSTEGYGYTF. Written as DNA, the CDR3 is TGTGCCAGCAGCACAGAGGGTTATGGCTACACCTTC. Full variable domain (outside the CDR3, taken from reference TRBV5-5 and TRBJ1-2): DAGVTQSPTHLIKTRGQQVTLRCSPISGHKSVSWYQQVLGQGPQFIFQYYEKEERGRGNFPDRFSARQFPNYSSELNVNALLLGDSALYLCASSTEGYGYTFGSGTRLTVV.

This clone appeared once. As DNA, the CDR3 is TGTGCCTGGAGTTGGAGGGGGCCGCCTGAAGCTTTCTTT. As protein: CAWSWRGPPEAFF. V is TRBV30 and J is TRBJ1-1; TRBD1 aligns across 7 bases. Germline CDR1 and CDR2: GTSNPN and SVGIG (reference sequence). Trimming took 2 bases from V and 6 from J; bases not matched to a gene: 6. CDR3 length: 13 residues.

The chain carries TRBV5-8 and TRBJ1-4; D unresolved. CDR3 length: 18 amino acids. From germline, CDR1 is SGHTS and CDR2 YDEGEE. V lost 2 bases to trimming and J lost 7 bases, with 24 bases between them. The CDR3 protein is CASSFGREWVEWSEKLFF. CDR3 DNA sequence: TGTGCCAGCAGCTTCGGTCGTGAGTGGGTCGAGTGGAGTGAAAAACTGTTTTTT.

The CDR3 region is CASSQSDAESEQYF. CDR3 nucleotides: TGTGCCAGCAGCCAATCGGACGCGGAATCCGAGCAGTACTTC. V gene TRBV11-1 combines with J gene TRBJ2-7; no reliable D call. CDR1 is SGHAT, CDR2 FQDESV, per germline (reference sequence). Trimming cost V 5 bases and J 6 bases, with 17 bases left between them. The CDR3 runs to 14 residues.

The rearrangement uses TRBV7-9 and TRBJ2-7; TRBD1 aligns across 7 bases. Germline assignment: CDR1 SEHNR and CDR2 FQNEAQ (reference sequence). V lost 4 bases, J lost 2 bases, and 8 bases stayed unmatched. The CDR3 spans 15 residues. DNA for the CDR3: TGTGCCAGCAGCTCCCTCGGGACAGCAGCCTACGAGCAGTACTTC. It encodes CASSSLGTAAYEQYF.

This rearrangement joins TRBV5-4 to TRBJ2-5; 7 nucleotides match TRBD1. The CDR3 is 15 residues long. V shed 2 bases and J 2 bases; nucleotides not matched to a gene: 6. Germline CDR1 and CDR2: SGHNT and YYREEE (reference sequence). CDR3 DNA: TGTGCCAGCAGCTTCCGGGACAGATCGCAAGAGACCCAGTACTTC. Its protein is CASSFRDRSQETQYF.

This clone came up once. The rearrangement links TRBV6-6 to TRBJ1-3; the match to TRBD1 covers 9 bases. The CDR3 totals 16 residues. V was clipped by 2 bases and J by 2 bases; unmatched bases: 4. Germline V gene data show CDR1 as MNHNY and CDR2 as SVGAGI (reference sequence). CDR3 DNA: TGTGCCAGCAGTTACGGACAGGGGAGGGCTGGAAACACCATATATTTT. It is translated as CASSYGQGRAGNTIYF.

The genes are TRBV19 and TRBJ1-5; D perhaps matches TRBD1 (5 bases). The germline V gene has CDR1 LNHDA and CDR2 SQIVND (reference sequence). There are 14 residues in the CDR3. V was shortened by 6 bases and J by 0 bases, with 9 bases between the two germline ends. The CDR3 DNA reads TGTGCCAGTAGCAGGGAATATAGCAATCAGCCCCAGCATTTT. It codes for CASSREYSNQPQHF.

This chain links TRBV9 with TRBJ2-1, with 12 nucleotides matching TRBD2. CDR1 and CDR2 (germline): SGDLS, YYNGEE. This CDR3 has 15 amino acids. V dropped 0 bases and J dropped 8; count of bases not matched to a gene: 3. CDR3 region: CASSVGLAGDHEQFF. The CDR3 nucleotides are TGTGCCAGCAGCGTAGGACTAGCGGGGGACCATGAGCAGTTCTTC.

The V gene is TRBV6-5, the J gene TRBJ1-1, with 9 bases fitting TRBD1. J lost 5 bases, V lost 1 base, and 5 bases had no gene match. The CDR3 is made up of 15 amino acids. In germline, CDR1 is MNHEY, CDR2 SVGAGI. CDR3 residues: CASSYFTGGRTEAFF. CDR3 nucleotides: TGTGCCAGCAGTTACTTTACAGGGGGCAGGACTGAAGCTTTCTTT.

The chain links TRBV6-4 to TRBJ1-2, with 7 bases identical to TRBD1. In germline, CDR1 is MRHNA, CDR2 SNTAGT. With V trimmed by 6 bases and J by 8 bases, 9 bases remained unmatched. The CDR3 has 13 amino acids. The CDR3 DNA follows: TGTGCCAGCAGCCTGGACAGGATGGGCGGCTACACCTTC. It yields the protein CASSLDRMGGYTF.

J is TRBJ2-6 and V is TRBV30, with D tentatively TRBD1 (6 bases). Germline V gives CDR1 GTSNPN, CDR2 SVGIG (reference sequence). This CDR3 is built from 16 residues. V was pared by 1 base and J by 0 bases, with 10 bases between. This chain's CDR3 is CAWSGQAISGANVLTF. As DNA, the CDR3 is TGTGCCTGGAGTGGACAGGCGATCTCTGGGGCCAACGTCCTGACTTTC.

This chain joins TRBV6-5 and TRBJ2-7; 13 nucleotides match TRBD2. The CDR3 is 14 amino acids. CDR1 and CDR2 (germline): MNHEY, SVGAGI. J was trimmed by 5 bases and V by 5 bases; bases with no gene match: 3. This CDR3 reads CASSPGLAGHEQYF. DNA of the CDR3: TGTGCCAGCAGTCCGGGACTAGCGGGGCACGAGCAGTACTTC.

The chain recombines TRBV5-1 with TRBJ2-7; D possibly matches TRBD1 or TRBD2 (5 bases each). This CDR3 has 14 amino acids. Germline V gives CDR1 SGHRS, CDR2 YFSETQ. V was clipped by 5 bases and J by 6 bases, with 18 bases between them. This chain's CDR3 is CASRSNRGPIEQYF. The CDR3 DNA sequence: TGCGCCAGCAGATCAAATCGGGGACCTATCGAGCAGTACTTC.

In its sample, this clone was seen once. The chain carries TRBV6-1 and TRBJ1-4; no firm D call. In germline, CDR1 is MNHNS, CDR2 SASEGT. The CDR3 sequence is 14 residues long. Trimming stripped 6 bases from V and 7 bases from J, with 15 bases between. DNA for the CDR3: TGTGCCAGCAGCAACGCTGGTTCTGGTGAAAAACTGTTTTTT. Translating gives CASSNAGSGEKLFF.

The chain is built from TRBV29-1 and TRBJ1-4, with D perhaps matching TRBD1 (6 bases). CDR3 length: 10 amino acids. Germline assignment: CDR1 SQVTM and CDR2 ANQGSEA. V lost 8 bases to trimming and J lost 11 bases, with 12 bases between them. The CDR3 loop reads CSFLTGKLFF. In nucleotides, the CDR3 is TGCAGCTTCCTGACAGGTAAACTGTTTTTT.

The chain couples TRBV5-1 to TRBJ2-2; TRBD1 is a possible D gene (6 bases). Germline V CDR1 and CDR2: SGHRS, YFSETQ. The CDR3 totals 16 residues. V shed 2 bases and J shed 0 bases, with 11 bases lying between them. CDR3 loop: CASSFTGQTNTGELFF. The CDR3 DNA is TGCGCCAGCAGCTTTACCGGACAGACGAACACCGGGGAGCTGTTTTTT.